This paragraph reports one T cell receptor beta chain. The sample is drawn from a study of blood T cell repertoires in COVID-19. Study-level background: The study drew acute and convalescent COVID-19 samples from the United States, Italy and Spain. Sources were T cells, B-cell-depleted T cells, or PBMCs; the material itself was cDNA or gDNA.

With 4 bases removed from V and 0 bases from J, the gap between germline ends came to 12 bases. The CDR3 is 15 residues long. Germline values: CDR1 LGHDT, CDR2 YNNKEL (reference sequence). In the authors' workflow: Counts of nucleated cells, estimated from reference gene primer amplification, were obtained. Assay used: immunoSEQ multiplex PCR; TCRdb lists only in-frame clones, some missing. The V and J calls and clone size come from that table; D and trimming were worked out from the DNA. The table has about 76,000 clones, about 90% seen once. This rearrangement joins TRBV3-1 (or the pseudogene TRBV3-2) to TRBJ1-1; tentative D call: TRBD1 (5 bases). Source material: peripheral blood. The sequence came from a woman aged 50 to 60 in a cohort sampled during active COVID-19. CDR3 in amino acids: CASSLTQGMNTEAFF. Written as DNA, the CDR3 is TGTGCCAGCAGCCTTACCCAGGGTATGAACACTGAAGCTTTCTTT.